The text below deals with one T cell receptor (beta chain). Its antigen remains unknown. Germline CDR1 reads MGHDK; CDR2 reads SYGVNS. V was pared by 6 bases and J by 0 bases, with 2 bases of the junction left unmatched. The CDR3 is 15 residues long. This entry is derived from a study of cytomegalovirus exposure and HLA in healthy donors. Study findings and constraints: Three of the chains that were CMV-associated were confirmed in vitro to be specific for CMV antigens. A later analysis showed that HLA-associated TCR beta chains had undergone more clonal expansion than equally common others. The likely origin of a cluster of highly shared sequence variants was a sequencing artifact. Fewer N-insertions than the roughly 670-donor mean were reportedly shown by an Asian-associated ancestry cluster in a later analysis.

PCR primers comprised 60 Vbeta and 13 Jbeta primers. Measured with immunoSEQ multiplex PCR; TCRdb has only the in-frame clones, and not every one. The repertoire holds roughly 100,000 clones, with around 79% as singletons. This TCR was sampled from a man aged 60 to 75 in good health and CMV-seropositive. Specimen: PBMCs. The chain employs TRBV25-1 and TRBJ2-6; TRBD2 agrees at 7 bases. CDR3: CASSSGDSGANVLTF. The CDR3, as DNA: TGTGCCAGCAGCAGCGGGGACTCTGGGGCCAACGTCCTGACTTTC. Together with reference TRBV25-1 and TRBJ2-6, the CDR3 gives the full variable domain: EADIYQTPRYLVIGTGKKITLECSQTMGHDKMYWYQQDPGMELHLIHYSYGVNSTEKGDLSSESTVSRIRTEHFPLTLESARPSHTSQYLCASSSGDSGANVLTFGAGSRLTVL.